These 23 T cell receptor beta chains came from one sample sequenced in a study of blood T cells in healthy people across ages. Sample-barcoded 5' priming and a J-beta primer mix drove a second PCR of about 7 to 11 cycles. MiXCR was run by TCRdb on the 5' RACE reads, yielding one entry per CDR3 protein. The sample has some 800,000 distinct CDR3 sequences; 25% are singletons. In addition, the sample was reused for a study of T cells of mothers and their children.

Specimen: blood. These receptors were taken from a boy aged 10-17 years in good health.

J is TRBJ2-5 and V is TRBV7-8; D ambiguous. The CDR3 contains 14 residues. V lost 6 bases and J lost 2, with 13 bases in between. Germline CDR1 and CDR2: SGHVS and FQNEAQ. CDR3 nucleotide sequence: TGTGCCAGCAGAGAGTCCGCAGTTCAAGAGACCCAGTACTTC. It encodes CASRESAVQETQYF. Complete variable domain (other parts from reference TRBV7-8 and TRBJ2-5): GAGVSQSPRYKVAKRGQDVALRCDPISGHVSLFWYQQALGQGPEFLTYFQNEAQLDKSGLPSDRFFAERPEGSVSTLKIQRTQQEDSAVYLCASRESAVQETQYFGPGTRLLVL.

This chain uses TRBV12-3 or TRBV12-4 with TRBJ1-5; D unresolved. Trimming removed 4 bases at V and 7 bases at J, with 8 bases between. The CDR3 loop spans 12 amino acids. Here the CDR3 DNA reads TGTGCCAGCAGTTCCCAGGCCCAGCCCCAGCATTTT. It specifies CASSSQAQPQHF.

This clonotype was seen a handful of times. CDR3 in DNA: TGTGCCAGCAGAAAACAGGGTGGCCCAGATACGCAGTATTTT. As protein: CASRKQGGPDTQYF. The rearrangement links TRBV5-6 to TRBJ2-3, with D maybe TRBD1 (6 bases). The V end lost 5 bases, the J end lost 4 bases, and 14 bases lay between the germline ends. The germline CDR1 and CDR2 sequences are SGHDT and YYEEEE. The CDR3 contains 14 residues.

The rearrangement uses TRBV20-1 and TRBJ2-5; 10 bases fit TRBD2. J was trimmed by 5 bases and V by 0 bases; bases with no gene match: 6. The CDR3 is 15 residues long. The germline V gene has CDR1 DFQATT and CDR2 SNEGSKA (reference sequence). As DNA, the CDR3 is TGCAGTGCTAGAGACGTCCTAGCGGGGGTCGAGACCCAGTACTTC. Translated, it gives CSARDVLAGVETQYF.

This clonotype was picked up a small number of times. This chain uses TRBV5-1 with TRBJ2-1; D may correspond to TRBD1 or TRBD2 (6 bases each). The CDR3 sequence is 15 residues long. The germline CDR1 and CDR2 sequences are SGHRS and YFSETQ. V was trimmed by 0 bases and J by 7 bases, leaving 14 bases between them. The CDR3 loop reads CASSLGGAPTNEQFF. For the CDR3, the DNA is TGCGCCAGCAGCTTGGGGGGGGCTCCTACGAATGAGCAGTTCTTC.

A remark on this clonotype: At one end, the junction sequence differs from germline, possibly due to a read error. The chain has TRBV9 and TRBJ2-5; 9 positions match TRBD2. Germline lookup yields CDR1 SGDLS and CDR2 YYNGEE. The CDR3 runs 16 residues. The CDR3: CASSVGSSGDQETQYF. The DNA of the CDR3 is TGTGCCAGCAGCGTAGGATCTAGCGGGGACCAGGAGACCCAGTACTTC.

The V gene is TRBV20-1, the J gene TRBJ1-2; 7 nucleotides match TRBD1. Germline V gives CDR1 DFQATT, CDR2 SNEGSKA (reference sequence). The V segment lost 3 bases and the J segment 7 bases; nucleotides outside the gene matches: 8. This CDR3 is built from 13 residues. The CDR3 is CSARPPDRVGYTF. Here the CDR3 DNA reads TGCAGTGCTAGGCCCCCCGACAGGGTTGGCTACACCTTC.

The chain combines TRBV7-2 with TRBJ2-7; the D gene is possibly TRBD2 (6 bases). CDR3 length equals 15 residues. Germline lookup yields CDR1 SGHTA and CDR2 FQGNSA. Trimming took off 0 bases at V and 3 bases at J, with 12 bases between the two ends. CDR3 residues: CASSLAGTEGYEQYF. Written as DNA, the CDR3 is TGTGCCAGCAGCTTAGCGGGTACGGAGGGCTACGAGCAGTACTTC.

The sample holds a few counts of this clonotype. CDR3 bases: TGTGCCAGTAGCCCTAATGGGGCCGCGGGGCAGTACTTC. It specifies CASSPNGAAGQYF. The rearrangement links TRBV19 to TRBJ2-5; tentative D call: TRBD2 (6 bases). Germline assignment: CDR1 LNHDA and CDR2 SQIVND (reference sequence). Trimming shortened V by 6 bases and J by 11 bases, and 19 bases separated the two germline ends. This CDR3 is built from 13 residues.

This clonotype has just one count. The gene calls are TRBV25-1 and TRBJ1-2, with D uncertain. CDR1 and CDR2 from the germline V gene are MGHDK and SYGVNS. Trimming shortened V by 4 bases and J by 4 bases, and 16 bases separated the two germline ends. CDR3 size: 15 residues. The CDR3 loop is CASSVSGPEGYGYTF. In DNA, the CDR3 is TGTGCCAGCAGTGTTTCAGGACCCGAGGGCTATGGCTACACCTTC.

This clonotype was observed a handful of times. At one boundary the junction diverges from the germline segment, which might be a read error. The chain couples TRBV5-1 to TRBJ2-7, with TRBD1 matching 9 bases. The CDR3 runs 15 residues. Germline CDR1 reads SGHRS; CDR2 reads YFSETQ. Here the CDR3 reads CANSPGGTGFYEQYF. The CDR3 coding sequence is TGCGCCAACAGCCCTGGGGGGACAGGGTTCTACGAGCAGTACTTC.

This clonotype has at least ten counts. CDR3 sequence reads: CASGRYSQETQYF. As DNA, the CDR3 is TGTGCCAGCGGACGGTATTCACAAGAGACCCAGTACTTC. V usage is TRBV12-3 or TRBV12-4 and J usage is TRBJ2-5; D remains ambiguous. V dropped 8 bases and J dropped 2 bases, with 12 bases sitting between them. The CDR3 totals 13 residues.

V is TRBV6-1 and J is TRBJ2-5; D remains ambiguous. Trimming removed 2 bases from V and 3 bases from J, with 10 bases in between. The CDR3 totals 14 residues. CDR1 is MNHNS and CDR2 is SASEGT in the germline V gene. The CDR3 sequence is CASSESRVKETQYF. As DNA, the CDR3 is TGTGCCAGCAGTGAATCCCGGGTCAAAGAGACCCAGTACTTC.

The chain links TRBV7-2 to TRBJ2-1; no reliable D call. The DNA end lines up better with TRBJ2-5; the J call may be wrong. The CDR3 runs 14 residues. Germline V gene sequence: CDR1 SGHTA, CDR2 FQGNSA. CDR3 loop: CASSSLAPAETQYF. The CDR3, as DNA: TGTGCCAGCAGCTCCCTGGCGCCCGCAGAGACCCAGTACTTC.

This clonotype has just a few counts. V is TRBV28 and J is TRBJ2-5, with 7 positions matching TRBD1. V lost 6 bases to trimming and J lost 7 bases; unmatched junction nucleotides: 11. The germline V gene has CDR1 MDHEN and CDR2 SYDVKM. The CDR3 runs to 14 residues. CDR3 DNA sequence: TGTGCCAGCAGGGGGACAGAAGATGGGGGGACCCAGTACTTC. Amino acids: CASRGTEDGGTQYF. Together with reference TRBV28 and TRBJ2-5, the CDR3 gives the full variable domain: DVKVTQSSRYLVKRTGEKVFLECVQDMDHENMFWYRQDPGLGLRLIYFSYDVKMKEKGDIPEGYSVSREKKERFSLILESASTNQTSMYLCASRGTEDGGTQYFGPGTRLLVL.

Here the CDR3 reads CASSQDGGPYNEQFF. The CDR3 nucleotides read TGCGCCAGCAGCCAAGATGGCGGGCCTTACAATGAGCAGTTCTTC. The chain recombines TRBV4-3 with TRBJ2-1; a weak D match, TRBD2 (5 bases). The V end lost 0 bases, the J end lost 4 bases, and 10 bases lay between the germline ends. In germline, CDR1 is LGHNA, CDR2 YSLEER. The CDR3 loop spans 15 amino acids.

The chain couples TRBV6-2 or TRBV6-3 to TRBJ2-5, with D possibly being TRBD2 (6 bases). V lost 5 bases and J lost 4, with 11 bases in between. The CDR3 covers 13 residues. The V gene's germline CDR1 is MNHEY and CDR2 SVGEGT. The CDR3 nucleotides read TGTGCCAGCAGTAGGGACTTTAGAGAGACCCAGTACTTC. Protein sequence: CASSRDFRETQYF.

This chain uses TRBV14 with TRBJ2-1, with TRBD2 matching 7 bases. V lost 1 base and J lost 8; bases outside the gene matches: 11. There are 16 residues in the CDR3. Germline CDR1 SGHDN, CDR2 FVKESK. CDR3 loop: CASSQVGSHRGDEQFF. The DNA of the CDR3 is TGTGCCAGCAGCCAAGTCGGTAGCCATCGGGGGGATGAGCAGTTCTTC.

The CDR3 region has the DNA TGCGCCAGCAGCTTTGAAGGACAGTCCTACGAGCAGTACTTC. It specifies CASSFEGQSYEQYF. The rearrangement links TRBV5-1 to TRBJ2-1; TRBD1 might be the D (6 bases). The DNA end favors TRBJ2-7, so the J call may be wrong. CDR1 SGHRS and CDR2 YFSETQ come from the germline V gene. The CDR3 extends over 14 amino acids.

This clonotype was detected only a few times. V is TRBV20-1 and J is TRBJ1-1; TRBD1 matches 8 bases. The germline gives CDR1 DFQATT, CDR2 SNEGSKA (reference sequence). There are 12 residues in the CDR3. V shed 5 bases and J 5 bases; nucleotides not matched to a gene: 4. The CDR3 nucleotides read TGCAGTGCTCGACGACAGGGGACTGAAGCTTTCTTT. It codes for CSARRQGTEAFF.

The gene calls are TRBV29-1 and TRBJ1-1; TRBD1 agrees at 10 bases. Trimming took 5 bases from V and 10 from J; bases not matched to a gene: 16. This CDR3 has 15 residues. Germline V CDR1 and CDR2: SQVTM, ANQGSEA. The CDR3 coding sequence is TGCAGCGTTCACTATCTGGGACAGGGGCGGCTGAGAGCTTTCTTT. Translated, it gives CSVHYLGQGRLRAFF.

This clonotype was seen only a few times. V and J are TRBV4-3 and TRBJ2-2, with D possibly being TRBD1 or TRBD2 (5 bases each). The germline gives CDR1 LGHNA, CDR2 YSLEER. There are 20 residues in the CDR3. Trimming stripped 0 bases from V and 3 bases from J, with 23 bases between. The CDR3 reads CASSQDPAVRGASYTGELFF. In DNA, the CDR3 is TGCGCCAGCAGCCAAGACCCAGCTGTACGAGGGGCGTCCTACACCGGGGAGCTGTTTTTT.

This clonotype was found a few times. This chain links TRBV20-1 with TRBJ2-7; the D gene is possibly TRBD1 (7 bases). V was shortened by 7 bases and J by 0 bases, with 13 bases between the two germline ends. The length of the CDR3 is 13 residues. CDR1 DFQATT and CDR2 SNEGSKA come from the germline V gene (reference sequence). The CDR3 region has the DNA TGCAGTGTTCCGGGGGACAGCTCCTACGAGCAGTACTTC. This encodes CSVPGDSSYEQYF.